This T cell receptor (beta chain) was sequenced for a study of neurological immune-mediated disorders. Study-wide findings and caveats: One related-CDR3 cluster, identified by phylogenetic grouping, held the repertoires of 18 of 34 multiple sclerosis patients and was a possible signature.

CDR1 DFQATT and CDR2 SNEGSKA come from the germline V gene (reference sequence). The CDR3 totals 15 residues. V trimming: 6 bases; J trimming: 0 bases; junction bases outside the gene matches: 6. This clonotype was counted at least ten times. Its target is not known. The cDNA was produced through 5'RACE with 10-nucleotide random UMIs. TCRdb passed the 5' RACE reads through MiXCR, listing each CDR3 protein once. The table shows about 46,000 distinct CDR3 sequences, with 1.9% occurring only once. V is TRBV20-1 and J is TRBJ2-3; TRBD2 aligns across 10 bases. The sequence was collected from a woman in her 40s with multiple sclerosis. The sample comprised PBMCs. The CDR3 spells CSARDSGGSTDTQYF. Here the CDR3 DNA reads TGCAGTGCCAGGGATAGCGGGGGGAGCACAGATACGCAGTATTTT.